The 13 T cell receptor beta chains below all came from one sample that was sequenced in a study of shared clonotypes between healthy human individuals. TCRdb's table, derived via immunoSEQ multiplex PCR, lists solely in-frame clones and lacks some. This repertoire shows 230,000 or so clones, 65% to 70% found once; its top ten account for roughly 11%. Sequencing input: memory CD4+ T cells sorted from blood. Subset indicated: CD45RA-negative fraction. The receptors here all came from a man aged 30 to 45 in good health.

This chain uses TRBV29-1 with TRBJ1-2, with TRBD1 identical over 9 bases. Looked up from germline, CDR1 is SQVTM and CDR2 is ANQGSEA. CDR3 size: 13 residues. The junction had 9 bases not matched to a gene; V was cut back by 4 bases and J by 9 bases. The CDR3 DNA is TGCAGCGTTGGAGAGGGGGGACAGGGAAGCTACACCTTC. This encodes CSVGEGGQGSYTF.

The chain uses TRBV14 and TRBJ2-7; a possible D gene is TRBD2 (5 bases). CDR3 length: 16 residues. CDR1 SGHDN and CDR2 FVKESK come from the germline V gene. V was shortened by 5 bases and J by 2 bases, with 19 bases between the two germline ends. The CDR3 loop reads CASSYLGGRGTYEQYF. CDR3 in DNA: TGTGCCAGCAGCTACCTCGGTGGTCGAGGGACCTACGAGCAGTACTTC.

Here the CDR3 DNA reads TGTGCCAGCAGCTCCATGACAGAGGGAAATGAAAAACTGTTTTTT. This gives the protein CASSSMTEGNEKLFF. The chain has TRBV5-5 and TRBJ1-4, with a weak D call TRBD1 (5 bases). The germline V and J ends were trimmed by 3 bases and 5 bases, with 14 bases remaining between them. Germline lookup yields CDR1 SGHKS and CDR2 YYEKEE (reference sequence). The CDR3 is 15 amino acids.

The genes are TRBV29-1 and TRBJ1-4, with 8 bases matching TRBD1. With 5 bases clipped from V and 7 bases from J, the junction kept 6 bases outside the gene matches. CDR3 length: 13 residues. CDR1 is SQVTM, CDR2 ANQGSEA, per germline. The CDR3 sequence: CSVRQGWGEKLFF. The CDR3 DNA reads TGCAGCGTTAGACAGGGGTGGGGTGAAAAACTGTTTTTT.

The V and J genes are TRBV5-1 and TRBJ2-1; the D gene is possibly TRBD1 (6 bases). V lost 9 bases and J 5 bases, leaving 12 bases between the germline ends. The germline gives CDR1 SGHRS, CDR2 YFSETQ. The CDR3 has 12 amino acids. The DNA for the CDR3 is TGCGCCACCAGACAGGAGAACAATGAGCAGTTCTTC. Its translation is CATRQENNEQFF. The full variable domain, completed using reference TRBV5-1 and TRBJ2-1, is KAGVTQTPRYLIKTRGQQVTLSCSPISGHRSVSWYQQTPGQGLQFLFEYFSETQRNKGNFPGRFSGRQFSNSRSEMNVSTLELGDSALYLCATRQENNEQFFGPGTRLTVL.

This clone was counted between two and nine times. CDR3 in DNA: TGTGCCTGGAGTATGAACACTGAAGCTTTCTTT. This encodes CAWSMNTEAFF. This chain joins TRBV30 and TRBJ1-1; D gene unclear. The CDR3 has 11 amino acids. CDR1 is GTSNPN and CDR2 is SVGIG in the germline V gene (reference sequence). The V and J ends lost 2 bases and 0 bases respectively, with 1 base between them. The full variable domain, completed using reference TRBV30 and TRBJ1-1, is SQTIHQWPATLVQPVGSPLSLECTVEGTSNPNLYWYRQAAGRGLQLLFYSVGIGQISSEVPQNLSASRPQDRQFILSSKKLLLSDSGFYLCAWSMNTEAFFGQGTRLTVV.

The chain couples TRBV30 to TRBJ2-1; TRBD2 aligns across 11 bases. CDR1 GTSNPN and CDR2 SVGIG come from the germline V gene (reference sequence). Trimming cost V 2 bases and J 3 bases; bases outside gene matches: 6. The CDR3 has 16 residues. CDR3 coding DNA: TGTGCCTGGAGTTTAGGGACTAGCGGATTCTACAATGAGCAGTTCTTC. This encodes CAWSLGTSGFYNEQFF.

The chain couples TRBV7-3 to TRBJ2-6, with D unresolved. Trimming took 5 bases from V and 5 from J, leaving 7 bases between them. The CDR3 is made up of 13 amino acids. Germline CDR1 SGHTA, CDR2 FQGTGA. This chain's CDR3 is CASSPSRANVLTF. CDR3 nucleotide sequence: TGTGCCAGCAGCCCCAGTCGGGCCAACGTCCTGACTTTC.

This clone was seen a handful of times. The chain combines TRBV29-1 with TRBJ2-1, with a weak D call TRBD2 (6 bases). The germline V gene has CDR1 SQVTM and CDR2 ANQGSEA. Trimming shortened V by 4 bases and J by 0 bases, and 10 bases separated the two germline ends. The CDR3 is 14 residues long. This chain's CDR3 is CSVARGSSYNEQFF. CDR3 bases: TGCAGCGTTGCCCGGGGGAGCTCCTACAATGAGCAGTTCTTC.

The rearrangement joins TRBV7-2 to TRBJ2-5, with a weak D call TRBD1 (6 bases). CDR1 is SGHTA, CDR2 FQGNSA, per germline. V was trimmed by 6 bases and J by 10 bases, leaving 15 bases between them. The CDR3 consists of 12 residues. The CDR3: CASRSQGSIQYF. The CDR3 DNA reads TGTGCCAGCAGGTCACAGGGCTCCATCCAGTACTTC.

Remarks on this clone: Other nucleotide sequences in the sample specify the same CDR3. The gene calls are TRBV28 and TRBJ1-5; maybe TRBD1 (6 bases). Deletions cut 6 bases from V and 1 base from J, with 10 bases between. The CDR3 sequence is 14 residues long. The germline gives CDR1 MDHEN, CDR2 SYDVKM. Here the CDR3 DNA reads TGTGCCAGCAGCCCTGGGGGCAGCAATCAGCCCCAGCATTTT. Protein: CASSPGGSNQPQHF.

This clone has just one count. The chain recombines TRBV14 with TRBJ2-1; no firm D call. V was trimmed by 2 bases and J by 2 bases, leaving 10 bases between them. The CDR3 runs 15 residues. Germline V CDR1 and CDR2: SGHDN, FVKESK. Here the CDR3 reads CASSQYLNPYNEQFF. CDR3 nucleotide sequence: TGTGCCAGCAGCCAATATCTAAACCCCTACAATGAGCAGTTCTTC. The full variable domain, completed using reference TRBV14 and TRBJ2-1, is EAGVTQFPSHSVIEKGQTVTLRCDPISGHDNLYWYRRVMGKEIKFLLHFVKESKQDESGMPNNRFLAERTGGTYSTLKVQPAELEDSGVYFCASSQYLNPYNEQFFGPGTRLTVL.

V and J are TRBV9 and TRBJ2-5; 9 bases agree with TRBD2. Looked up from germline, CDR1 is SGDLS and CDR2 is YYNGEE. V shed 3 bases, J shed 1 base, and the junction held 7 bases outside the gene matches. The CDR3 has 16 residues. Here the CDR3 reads CASSGSAGGSQETQYF. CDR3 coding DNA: TGTGCCAGCAGCGGCTCAGCGGGAGGCTCCCAAGAGACCCAGTACTTC.